The rows below give T cell receptor beta chains drawn from one sample of a study of cytomegalovirus exposure and HLA in healthy donors. Sequencing used immunoSEQ multiplex PCR; TCRdb keeps in-frame clones, though not all of them. The data contain roughly 65,000 clones, about two thirds of them singletons. Sequenced material: PBMCs. The receptors here all came from a man aged 35 to 55 in good health and CMV-seropositive. The CDR3 runs from the conserved cysteine through the conserved F or W. The D gene is left open where the match is weak. Clone size, where shown, is once, few, many, or a class for clones that have expanded.

d_call j_call v_call clone_size cdr3_nt cdr3_aa
NA TRBJ2-1 TRBV7-3 NA TGTGCCAGCAGCTTACTGCGGGCCAATGAGCAGTTCTTC CASSLLRANEQFF
TRBD1 TRBJ1-2 TRBV19 NA TGTGCCAGTAGTATAGGGACAGGGGGCGCCTATGGCTACACCTTC CASSIGTGGAYGYTF
TRBD1 TRBJ1-1 TRBV27 once TGTGCCAGCAGGCCACGAGGGGCACAGGGGATCACTGAAGCTTTCTTT CASRPRGAQGITEAFF
TRBD2 TRBJ2-7 TRBV30 NA TGTGCCTGGAGTAAGCGGGAGCGATCGGGAGAGCAGTACTTC CAWSKRERSGEQYF
NA TRBJ1-4 TRBV6-6 NA TGTGCCAGCAGCCAAAAGGGGGTGTGGGGTGAAAAACTGTTTTTT CASSQKGVWGEKLFF
NA TRBJ2-5 TRBV2 NA TGTGCCAGCAGTGAAGCTACTAACCGGGAGACCCAGTACTTC CASSEATNRETQYF
NA TRBJ2-3 TRBV2 NA TGTGCCAGCAGGCCCAGGGGCTTGGAGATGGATACGCAGTATTTT CASRPRGLEMDTQYF
NA TRBJ2-3 TRBV7-9 NA TGTGCCAGCAGCTTAGCGGTCAGGAGCACAGATACGCAGTATTTT CASSLAVRSTDTQYF
NA TRBJ1-6 TRBV4-3 NA TGCGCCAGCAGCCCACGGTCCAGGGGAGCTGATTCACCCCTCCACTTT CASSPRSRGADSPLHF
TRBD2 TRBJ2-5 TRBV5-1 NA TGCGCCAGCAGCTTGGGCTCTAGCGGGGGGGCTGAGACCCAGTACTTC CASSLGSSGGAETQYF
TRBD2 TRBJ2-2 TRBV4-2 NA TGTGCCAGCAGCCAAGATCTAGCGGGGGGGCAACTGGCCGGGGAGCTGTTTTTT CASSQDLAGGQLAGELFF
NA TRBJ2-1 TRBV27 NA TGTGCCAGCTCGAGGTGGAATGAGCAGTTCTTC CASSRWNEQFF
NA TRBJ2-1 TRBV2 NA TGTGCCAGCCGCGGCATCGGGAATGAGCAGTTCTTC CASRGIGNEQFF
NA TRBJ2-2 TRBV11-1 few TGTGCCAGCAGCTTAAGACAGTACGACACCGGGGAGCTGTTTTTT CASSLRQYDTGELFF
TRBD1 TRBJ2-7 TRBV19 NA TGTGCCGGAACGACAGGGGACTACGAGCAGTACTTC CAGTTGDYEQYF
NA TRBJ1-1 TRBV19 NA TGTGCCAGTAGACAAGGGGGTTGGACTGAAGCTTTCTTT CASRQGGWTEAFF
NA TRBJ1-4 TRBV5-1 NA TGCGCCAGCAGCTTCGGGGGGAATAATGAAAAACTGTTTTTT CASSFGGNNEKLFF
NA TRBJ2-5 TRBV14 NA TGTGCCAGCAGCCCCTCTGGAGCCCTTTTGGCGCAGTACTTC CASSPSGALLAQYF